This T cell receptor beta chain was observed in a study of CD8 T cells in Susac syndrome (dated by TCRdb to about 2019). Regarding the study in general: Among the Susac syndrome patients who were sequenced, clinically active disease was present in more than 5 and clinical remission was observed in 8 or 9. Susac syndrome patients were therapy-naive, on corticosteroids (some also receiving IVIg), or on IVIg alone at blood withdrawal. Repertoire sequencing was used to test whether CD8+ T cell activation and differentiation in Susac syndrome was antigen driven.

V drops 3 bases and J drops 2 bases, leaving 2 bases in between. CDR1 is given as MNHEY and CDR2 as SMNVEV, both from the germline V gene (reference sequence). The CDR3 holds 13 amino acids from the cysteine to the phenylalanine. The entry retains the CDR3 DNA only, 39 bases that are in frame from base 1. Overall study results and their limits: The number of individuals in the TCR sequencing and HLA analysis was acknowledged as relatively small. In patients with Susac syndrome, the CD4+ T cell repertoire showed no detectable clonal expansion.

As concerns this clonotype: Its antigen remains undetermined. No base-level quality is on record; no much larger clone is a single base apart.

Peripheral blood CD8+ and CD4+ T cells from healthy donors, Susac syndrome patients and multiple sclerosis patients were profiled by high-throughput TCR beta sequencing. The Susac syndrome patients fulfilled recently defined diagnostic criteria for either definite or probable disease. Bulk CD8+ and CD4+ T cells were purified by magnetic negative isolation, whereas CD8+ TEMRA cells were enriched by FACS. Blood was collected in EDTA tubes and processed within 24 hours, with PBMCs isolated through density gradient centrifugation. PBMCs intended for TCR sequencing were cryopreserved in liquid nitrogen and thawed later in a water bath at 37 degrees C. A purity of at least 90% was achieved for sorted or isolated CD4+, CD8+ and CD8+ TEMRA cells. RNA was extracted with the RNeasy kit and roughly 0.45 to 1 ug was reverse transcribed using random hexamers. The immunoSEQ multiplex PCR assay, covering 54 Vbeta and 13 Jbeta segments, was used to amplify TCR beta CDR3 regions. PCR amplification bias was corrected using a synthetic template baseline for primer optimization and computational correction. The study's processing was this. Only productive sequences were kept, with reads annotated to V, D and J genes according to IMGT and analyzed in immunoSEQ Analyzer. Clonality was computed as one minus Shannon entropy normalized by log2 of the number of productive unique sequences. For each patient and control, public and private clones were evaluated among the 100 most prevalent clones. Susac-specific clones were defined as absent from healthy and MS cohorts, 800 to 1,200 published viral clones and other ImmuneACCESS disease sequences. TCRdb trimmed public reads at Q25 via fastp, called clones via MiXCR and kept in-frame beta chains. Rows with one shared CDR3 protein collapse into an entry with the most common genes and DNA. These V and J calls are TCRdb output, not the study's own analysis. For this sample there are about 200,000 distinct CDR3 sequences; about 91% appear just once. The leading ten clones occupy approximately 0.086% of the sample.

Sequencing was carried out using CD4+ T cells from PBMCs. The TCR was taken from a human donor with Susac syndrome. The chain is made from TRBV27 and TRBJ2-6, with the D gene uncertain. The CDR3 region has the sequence CASSLAGANVLTF. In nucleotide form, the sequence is TGTGCCAGCAGTTTGGCTGGGGCCAACGTCCTGACTTTC. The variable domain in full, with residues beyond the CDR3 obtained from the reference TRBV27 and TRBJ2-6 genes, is EAQVTQNPRYLITVTGKKLTVTCSQNMNHEYMSWYRQDPGLGLRQIYYSMNVEVTDKGDVPEGYKVSRKEKRNFPLILESPSPNQTSLYFCASSLAGANVLTFGAGSRLTVL.